Below are 2 T cell receptor beta chains sequenced from a single sample in a study of cytomegalovirus exposure and HLA in healthy donors. PCR amplification relied on 60 Vbeta primers (plus 13 Jbeta primers). Sequenced by immunoSEQ multiplex PCR; TCRdb stores in-frame clones only, minus some. The data show about 160,000 clones, approximately 77% seen once. Source material: PBMCs. Source of these receptors: a man aged 25-45 years in good health and CMV-seropositive.

The chain couples TRBV7-9 to TRBJ1-4; 8 bases line up with TRBD1. Germline assignment: CDR1 SEHNR and CDR2 FQNEAQ (reference sequence). This CDR3 has 14 residues. After removal of 5 bases from V and 8 bases from J, the junction contained 7 bases not matched to a gene. This CDR3 reads CASSRRGRGEKLFF. In DNA form, the CDR3 reads TGTGCCAGCAGCCGCAGGGGGCGCGGAGAAAAACTGTTTTTT.

The chain links TRBV18 to TRBJ2-7; possible D gene TRBD1, 5 bases. Trimming pared 2 bases from V and 4 bases from J, leaving 12 bases between. Germline-derived CDR1 and CDR2 are KGHSH and LQKENI. The CDR3 consists of 14 residues. In nucleotides, the CDR3 is TGTGCCAGCTCACCATCGGCAGGGTTGTACGAGCAGTACTTC. It encodes CASSPSAGLYEQYF.